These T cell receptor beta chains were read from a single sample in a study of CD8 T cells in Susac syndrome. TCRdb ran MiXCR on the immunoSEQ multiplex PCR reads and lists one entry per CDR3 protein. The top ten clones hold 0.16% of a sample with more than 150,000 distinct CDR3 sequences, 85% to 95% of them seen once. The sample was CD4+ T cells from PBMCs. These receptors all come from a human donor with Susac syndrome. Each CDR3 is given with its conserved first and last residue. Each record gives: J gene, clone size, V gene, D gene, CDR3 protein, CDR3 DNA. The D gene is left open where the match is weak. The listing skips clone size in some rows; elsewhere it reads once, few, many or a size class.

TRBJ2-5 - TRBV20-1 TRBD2 CSAPGSGGADQETQYF TGCAGTGCCCCGGGCAGCGGGGGGGCCGATCAAGAGACCCAGTACTTC
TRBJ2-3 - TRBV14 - CASSLLGQGTDTQYF TGTGCCAGCAGCCTGCTGGGGCAAGGAACAGATACGCAGTATTTT
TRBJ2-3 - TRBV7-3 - CASSTGLTNTDTQYF TGTGCCAGCAGCACCGGACTGACGAACACAGATACGCAGTATTTT
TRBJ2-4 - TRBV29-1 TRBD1 CSVKPRQGGKDIQYF TGCAGCGTAAAACCAAGACAGGGTGGGAAGGACATTCAGTACTTC
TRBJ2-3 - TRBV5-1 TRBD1 CASSTGQADTQYF TGCGCCAGCAGCACCGGACAGGCAGATACGCAGTATTTT
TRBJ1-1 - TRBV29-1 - CSVEAEGWNTEAFF TGCAGCGTTGAAGCGGAGGGGTGGAACACTGAAGCTTTCTTT
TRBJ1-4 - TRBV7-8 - CASSGDRPNEKLFF TGTGCCAGCAGCGGCGACAGACCTAATGAAAAACTGTTTTTT
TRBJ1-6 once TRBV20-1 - CSARGDGGRNSPLHF TGCAGTGCTAGAGGTGACGGGGGCAGAAATTCACCCCTCCACTTT
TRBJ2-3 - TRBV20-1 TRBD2 CSVAGGDTQYF TGCAGTGTGGCGGGGGGAGATACGCAGTATTTT
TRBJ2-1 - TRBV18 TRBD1 CASSPGQSNEQFF TGTGCCAGCTCACCGGGACAGTCAAATGAGCAGTTCTTC
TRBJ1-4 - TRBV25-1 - CASIDRVGEKLFF TGTGCCAGCATAGATAGGGTTGGTGAAAAACTGTTTTTT
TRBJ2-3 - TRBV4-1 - CASSQPRGDRLTDTQYF TGCGCCAGCAGCCAACCCCGGGGGGACAGGCTCACAGATACGCAGTATTTT
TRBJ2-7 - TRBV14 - CASSLGGYQQYF TGTGCCAGCAGCCTCGGCGGTTACCAGCAGTACTTC
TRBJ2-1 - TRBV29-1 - CSVRGPYNEQFF TGCAGCGTTCGCGGCCCCTACAATGAGCAGTTCTTC
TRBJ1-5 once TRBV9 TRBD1 CASSDRGLQPQHF TGTGCCAGCAGCGACAGGGGGCTTCAGCCCCAGCATTTT
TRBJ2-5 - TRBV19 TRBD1 CASRLTGTETQYF TGTGCCAGTAGATTGACAGGGACGGAGACCCAGTACTTC
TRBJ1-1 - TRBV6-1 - CASSAANKAFF TGTGCCAGCAGCGCTGCTAATAAAGCTTTCTTT
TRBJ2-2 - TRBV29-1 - CSFSGLHTGELFF TGCAGCTTCTCCGGGCTTCACACCGGGGAGCTGTTTTTT
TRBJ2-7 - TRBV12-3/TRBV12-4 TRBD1 CASSYGQVREQYF TGTGCCAGCAGTTACGGACAGGTTCGCGAGCAGTACTTC
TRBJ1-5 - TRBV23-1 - CASSHSSRLVGNQPQHF TGCGCCAGCAGTCACTCATCCCGATTAGTTGGCAATCAGCCCCAGCATTTT
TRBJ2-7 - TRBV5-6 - CASSLRGQRHEQYF TGTGCCAGCAGCTTGAGGGGCCAAAGACACGAGCAGTACTTC
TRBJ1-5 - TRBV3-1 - CASSQDLIQPQHF TGTGCCAGCAGCCAAGATTTAATTCAGCCCCAGCATTTT
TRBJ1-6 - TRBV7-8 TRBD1 CASSLRRDRNSPLHF TGTGCCAGCAGCTTGCGCCGGGACAGAAATTCACCCCTCCACTTT
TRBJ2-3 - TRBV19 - CASSRGENTQYF TGTGCCAGTAGTAGGGGAGAAAATACGCAGTATTTT
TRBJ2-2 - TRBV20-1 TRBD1 CSARGSGTGGTNTGELFF TGCAGTGCTAGAGGATCCGGGACAGGGGGAACGAACACCGGGGAGCTGTTTTTT
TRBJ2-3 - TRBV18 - CASSGLSTDTQYF TGTGCCAGCTCGGGTTTGAGCACAGATACGCAGTATTTT
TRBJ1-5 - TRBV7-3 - CASSFSPGQPQHF TGTGCCAGCAGCTTCTCCCCTGGACAGCCCCAGCATTTT
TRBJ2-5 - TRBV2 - CASSDSRETQYF TGTGCCAGCAGTGACTCTAGGGAGACCCAGTACTTC
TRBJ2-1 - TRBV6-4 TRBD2 CASRLVAGGYNEQFF TGTGCCAGCAGGCTCGTAGCGGGGGGCTACAATGAGCAGTTCTTC
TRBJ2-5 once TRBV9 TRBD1 CASSPMDRKETQYF TGTGCCAGCAGCCCAATGGACAGGAAAGAGACCCAGTACTTC
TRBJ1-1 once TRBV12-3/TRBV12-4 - CASRVGGVGSTEAFF TGTGCCAGCAGGGTCGGGGGGGTGGGGAGCACTGAAGCTTTCTTT
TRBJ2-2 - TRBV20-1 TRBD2 CSASGTSGGTTGELFF TGCAGTGCTAGCGGGACTAGCGGGGGGACTACCGGGGAGCTGTTTTTT
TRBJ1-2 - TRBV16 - CASSQSNPQGSGYTF TGTGCCAGCAGCCAATCCAACCCACAGGGCAGTGGCTACACCTTC
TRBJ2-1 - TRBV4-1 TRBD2 CASSQALLAGGHNEQFF TGCGCCAGCAGCCAAGCCCTACTAGCGGGGGGACACAATGAGCAGTTCTTC
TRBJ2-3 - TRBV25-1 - CASSDPRTLSTDTQYF TGTGCCAGCAGTGATCCCCGGACACTTTCCACAGATACGCAGTATTTT
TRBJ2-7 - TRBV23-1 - CASSQQERVRNHEQYF TGCGCCAGCAGTCAACAAGAACGAGTCAGGAACCACGAGCAGTACTTC
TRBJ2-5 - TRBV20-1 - CSASFGLAFQETQYF TGCAGTGCCTCTTTTGGGCTAGCGTTCCAAGAGACCCAGTACTTC
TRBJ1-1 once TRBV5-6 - CASSPLQGQRTEAFF TGTGCCAGCAGCCCCCTACAGGGCCAGAGGACTGAAGCTTTCTTT
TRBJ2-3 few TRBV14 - CASSRFDTDTQYF TGTGCCAGCAGCCGTTTCGACACAGATACGCAGTATTTT
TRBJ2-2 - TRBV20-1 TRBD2 CSARDPSGENTGELFF TGCAGTGCTAGAGATCCTAGCGGAGAGAACACCGGGGAGCTGTTTTTT
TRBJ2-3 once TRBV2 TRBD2 CASRLLLAGLTPDTQYF TGTGCCAGCAGGCTACTACTAGCGGGGTTAACACCAGATACGCAGTATTTT
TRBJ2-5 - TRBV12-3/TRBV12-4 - CASSFQGTQETQYF TGTGCCAGCAGTTTTCAGGGGACACAAGAGACCCAGTACTTC
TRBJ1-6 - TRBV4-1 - CASSLQDRLNSPLHF TGCGCCAGCAGCTTACAGGACAGACTGAATTCACCCCTCCACTTT